The T cell receptor (beta chain) described here comes from a study of T cells of healthy individuals. TCRdb fed the 5' RACE reads into MiXCR, producing one record per CDR3 protein. The sample yields 63,000 or so distinct CDR3 sequences, 15% to 20% seen once. The sample holds many counts of this clonotype. This clonotype was sampled from a human donor in good health.

The CDR3 here is CASSAAVGTGQFF. In nucleotides, the CDR3 is TGTGCCAGCAGCGCCGCCGTCGGGACCGGGCAGTTCTTC. This rearrangement joins TRBV9 to TRBJ2-1; the D gene could be TRBD1 or TRBD2 (5 bases each). The V and J ends lost 3 bases and 12 bases respectively, with 16 bases between them. The germline V gene has CDR1 SGDLS and CDR2 YYNGEE. The CDR3 has 13 amino acids.